This TCR beta chain was observed in a study of cytomegalovirus exposure and HLA in healthy donors. Findings of the study overall: Three chains tied to CMV proved CMV antigen-specific in vitro.

A note on this clone: Its antigen is not identified.

This CDR3 is 19 amino acids long. Trimming at V came to 4 bases and at J to 5 bases, leaving 19 bases not matched to a gene. Germline CDR1 is ENHRY and CDR2 is SYGVKD. Libraries were prepared by immunoSEQ multiplex PCR; TCRdb keeps only in-frame clonotypes and omits some of them. The sample carries over 200,000 clones, about 91% recorded once. Sequencing input: PBMCs. This chain uses TRBV10-3 with TRBJ2-5; 10 bases fit TRBD2. The TCR originated in a woman aged 18-35 years in good health and CMV-seronegative. CDR3 sequence reads: CAISGLGLAGVSQRETQYF. CDR3 sequence (DNA): TGTGCCATCAGTGGCTTAGGGCTAGCGGGAGTATCTCAACGGGAGACCCAGTACTTC.